These 18 T cell receptor beta chains were sequenced from one sample in a study of T cells in Graves' hyperthyroidism and ophthalmopathy. Amplification targeted TCR beta CDR3 regions from RNA transcripts. A first-round RT-PCR of the TCR CDR3 used the HTBI primer set. One entry per CDR3 protein results from TCRdb running MiXCR on the multiplex PCR reads. The sample gives around 350,000 distinct CDR3 sequences, approximately 14% of which show up once; about 27% is in the top ten. Specimen: blood. All receptors come from a woman aged 18 to 35 with Graves' hyperthyroidism that later progressed to Graves' ophthalmopathy.

This clonotype was detected a few times. The chain uses TRBV6-4 and TRBJ1-1; no definite D call. The CDR3 loop spans 13 amino acids. Per germline, CDR1 MRHNA and CDR2 SNTAGT. V gave up 3 bases and J gave up 1 base, with 6 bases separating them. This CDR3 reads CASSDQRNTEAFF. The CDR3 DNA reads as TGTGCCAGCAGTGATCAGCGGAACACTGAAGCTTTCTTT.

This clonotype was found a few times. The chain is built from TRBV30 and TRBJ1-5; D is unresolved. There are 20 residues in the CDR3. Germline CDR1 reads GTSNPN; CDR2 reads SVGIG (reference sequence). V gave up 2 bases and J gave up 0 bases, with 26 bases separating them. CDR3 protein: CAWSPPLLRPTLYSNQPQHF. CDR3 DNA sequence: TGTGCCTGGAGTCCACCCCTACTGCGACCTACACTGTATAGCAATCAGCCCCAGCATTTT.

This clonotype was recorded at least ten times. CDR3 residues: CSAVPGQIYEQYF. CDR3 coding DNA: TGCAGTGCTGTCCCGGGACAGATTTACGAGCAGTACTTC. This chain connects TRBV20-1 to TRBJ2-7; 7 nucleotides line up with TRBD1. Germline CDR1 DFQATT, CDR2 SNEGSKA (reference sequence). This CDR3 spans 13 amino acids. The junction had 8 bases not matched to a gene; V was cut back by 5 bases and J by 4 bases.

This clonotype was detected many times. The chain has TRBV9 and TRBJ2-2; D uncertain. Trimming removed 0 bases at V and 4 bases at J, with 4 bases between. Germline V CDR1 and CDR2: SGDLS, YYNGEE. CDR3 length equals 13 residues. The chain's CDR3 is CASSVGPTGELFF. As DNA, the CDR3 is TGTGCCAGCAGCGTAGGCCCCACCGGGGAGCTGTTTTTT.

The rearrangement joins TRBV11-1 to TRBJ2-2; the D gene is possibly TRBD2 (6 bases). The CDR3 loop spans 16 amino acids. V dropped 2 bases and J dropped 3 bases, with 13 bases sitting between them. CDR1 and CDR2 from the germline V gene are SGHAT and FQDESV (reference sequence). The CDR3 nucleotides read TGTGCCAGCAGCTTAAGCCGCTGGGGGGACACCGGGGAGCTGTTTTTT. Amino acids: CASSLSRWGDTGELFF.

This clonotype was seen repeatedly, ten times or more. This rearrangement joins TRBV10-3 to TRBJ2-7, with a possible D match to TRBD1 (6 bases). Germline V gene sequence: CDR1 ENHRY, CDR2 SYGVKD. Trimming pared 4 bases from V and 1 base from J, leaving 8 bases between. The CDR3 spans 13 residues. The CDR3 reads CAISGGGSYEQYF. The CDR3, as DNA: TGTGCCATCAGTGGAGGGGGTTCCTACGAGCAGTACTTC.

This clonotype was observed a few times. This chain joins TRBV20-1 and TRBJ2-5; the match to TRBD2 covers 10 bases. J gave up 2 bases and V 0 bases, and 21 bases lay outside the gene matches. The germline V gene has CDR1 DFQATT and CDR2 SNEGSKA (reference sequence). The CDR3 sequence is 21 residues long. The CDR3 loop reads CSARDRGKLGLAMRGQETQYF. The CDR3 coding sequence is TGCAGTGCTAGAGATCGAGGAAAGTTGGGACTAGCGATGAGGGGGCAAGAGACCCAGTACTTC.

This clonotype was counted between two and nine times. The V gene is TRBV4-3, the J gene TRBJ2-3, with a tentative D call TRBD1 (5 bases). CDR1 LGHNA and CDR2 YSLEER come from the germline V gene. The V end lost 0 bases, the J end lost 6 bases, and 10 bases lay between the germline ends. The CDR3 is 14 residues long. In DNA, the CDR3 is TGCGCCAGCAGCCAAGACGCGGACACCGATACGCAGTATTTT. It translates to CASSQDADTDTQYF.

A few counts support this clonotype. With a much larger clone just one base away, this may be a read error. The chain links TRBV27 to TRBJ2-7; D uncertain. V lost 4 bases, J lost 3 bases, and 10 bases lay in between. CDR1 MNHEY and CDR2 SMNVEV come from the germline V gene (reference sequence). This CDR3 is built from 13 residues. CDR3 nucleotides: TGTGCCAGCAGTTCGTATCTCTTCTACGAGCAGTACTTC. Protein product: CASSSYLFYEQYF.

This clonotype was found a few times. The chain uses TRBV9 and TRBJ2-7; weak D call: TRBD1 (6 bases). This CDR3 has 14 amino acids. Trimming cost V 3 bases and J 6 bases, with 16 bases left between them. CDR1 and CDR2 (germline): SGDLS, YYNGEE. The CDR3 loop is CASSGARGSFEQYF. The DNA of the CDR3 is TGTGCCAGCAGCGGAGCCAGGGGAAGCTTCGAGCAGTACTTC. Full variable domain (outside the CDR3, taken from reference TRBV9 and TRBJ2-7): DSGVTQTPKHLITATGQRVTLRCSPRSGDLSVYWYQQSLDQGLQFLIQYYNGEERAKGNILERFSAQQFPDLHSELNLSSLELGDSALYFCASSGARGSFEQYFGPGTRLTVT.

The chain couples TRBV20-1 to TRBJ2-7; D may correspond to TRBD1 or TRBD2 (6 bases each). Trimming left V 1 base short and J 9 bases short, with 10 bases between. The CDR3 is 11 amino acids. Per the germline V gene, CDR1 is DFQATT and CDR2 is SNEGSKA (reference sequence). The CDR3 DNA reads as TGCAGTGCTAGAGCGGGGGCGTGGCAGTACTTC. Translation: CSARAGAWQYF.

The rearrangement uses TRBV20-1 and TRBJ2-5; perhaps D is TRBD1 or TRBD2 (5 bases each). V was cut by 0 bases and J by 9 bases, with 5 bases left in between. The CDR3 length is 10 residues. Germline V gene data show CDR1 as DFQATT and CDR2 as SNEGSKA (reference sequence). This CDR3 reads CSAREGAQYF. In DNA form, the CDR3 reads TGCAGTGCTAGAGAGGGGGCCCAGTACTTC.

This clonotype was found many times. The V gene is TRBV27, the J gene TRBJ2-3, with D perhaps matching TRBD1 (5 bases). With 5 bases removed from V and 2 bases from J, the gap between germline ends came to 17 bases. The V gene's germline CDR1 is MNHEY and CDR2 SMNVEV (reference sequence). The CDR3 extends over 16 amino acids. The chain's CDR3 is CASSDNSAGNTDTQYF. The DNA of the CDR3 is TGTGCCAGCAGTGACAACTCGGCAGGGAACACAGATACGCAGTATTTT.

There are a few counts of this clonotype. Since a much larger clone is just one base distant, this may be a read error. The gene calls are TRBV11-2 and TRBJ2-7, with 12 bases lining up with TRBD1. Germline CDR1 reads SGHAT; CDR2 reads FQNNGV. CDR3 length equals 14 residues. The CDR3 region has the DNA TGTACCAGCAGCTTAGGGACAGGGGGCCACGAGCAGTACTTC. Translating gives CTSSLGTGGHEQYF.

Many counts were recorded for this clonotype. The J gene is TRBJ2-1, the V gene TRBV6-2 or TRBV6-3; D remains ambiguous. Germline lookup yields CDR1 MNHEY and CDR2 SVGEGT. This CDR3 spans 16 amino acids. The germline V and J ends were trimmed by 5 bases and 0 bases, with 14 bases remaining between them. The CDR3 spells CASSLRTRSSYNEQFF. As DNA, the CDR3 is TGTGCCAGCAGTCTCCGGACCCGGAGCTCCTACAATGAGCAGTTCTTC.

This clonotype was counted a few times. The rearrangement uses TRBV15 and TRBJ1-4; D is perhaps TRBD1 (6 bases). Germline lookup yields CDR1 LNHNV and CDR2 YYDKDF (reference sequence). V lost 5 bases, J lost 0 bases, and 16 bases lay in between. This CDR3 spans 17 amino acids. The CDR3 DNA reads TGTGCCACCAGCGATCTTGGCAGGGGTGCAACTAATGAAAAACTGTTTTTT. This translates into CATSDLGRGATNEKLFF.

There are many counts of this clonotype. The rearrangement links TRBV20-1 to TRBJ2-7; 12 nucleotides align to TRBD2. In germline, CDR1 is DFQATT, CDR2 SNEGSKA (reference sequence). Germline trimming cut 2 bases from V and 7 bases from J; bases unmatched to any gene: 12. The CDR3 extends over 16 amino acids. The CDR3 spells CSARPYLAGGPWEQYF. The CDR3 DNA reads TGCAGTGCTAGACCCTATCTAGCGGGAGGGCCGTGGGAGCAGTACTTC.

This clonotype was detected many times. The genes are TRBV27 and TRBJ2-3, with 7 bases aligning to TRBD2. The germline gives CDR1 MNHEY, CDR2 SMNVEV (reference sequence). J lost 10 bases, V lost 3 bases, and 10 bases had no gene match. This CDR3 spans 14 amino acids. CDR3 nucleotide sequence: TGTGCCAGCAGTTTCGGGACTATCTCACATCCGCAGTATTTT. Encoded protein: CASSFGTISHPQYF.